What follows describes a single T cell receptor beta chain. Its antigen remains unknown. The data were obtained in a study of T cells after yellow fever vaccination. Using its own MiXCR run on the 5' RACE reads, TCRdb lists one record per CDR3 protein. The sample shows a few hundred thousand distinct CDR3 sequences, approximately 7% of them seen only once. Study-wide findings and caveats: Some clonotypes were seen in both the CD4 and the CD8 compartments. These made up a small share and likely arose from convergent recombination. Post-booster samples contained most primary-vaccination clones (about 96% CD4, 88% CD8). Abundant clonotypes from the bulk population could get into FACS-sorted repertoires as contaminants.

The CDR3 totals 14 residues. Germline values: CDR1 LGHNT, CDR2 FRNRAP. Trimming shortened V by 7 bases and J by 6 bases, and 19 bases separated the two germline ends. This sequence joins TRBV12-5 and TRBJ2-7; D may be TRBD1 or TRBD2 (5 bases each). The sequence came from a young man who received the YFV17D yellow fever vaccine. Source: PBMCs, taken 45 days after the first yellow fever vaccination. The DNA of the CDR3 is TGTGCTAGTGCTACCGACAGCGGTCTCGCCGAGCAGTACTTC. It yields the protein CASATDSGLAEQYF.